These 6 T cell receptor beta chains were all obtained from the same sample, sequenced in a study of T cells in Graves' hyperthyroidism and ophthalmopathy. From RNA transcripts, TCR beta CDR3 regions were amplified. HTBI primers drove first-round RT-PCR of the TCR CDR3. TCRdb independently ran MiXCR on the multiplex PCR reads; one entry per CDR3 protein. Of approximately 520,000 distinct CDR3 sequences listed, 20% to 25% are singletons. Sample: blood. All receptors come from a man younger than 35 with Graves' hyperthyroidism.

The chain carries TRBV6-5 and TRBJ2-7; possible D gene TRBD1, 6 bases. Germline CDR1 MNHEY, CDR2 SVGAGI. This CDR3 spans 14 amino acids. Trimming shortened V by 4 bases and J by 3 bases, and 13 bases separated the two germline ends. The CDR3 loop is CASSSTGYGYEQYF. The DNA for the CDR3 is TGTGCCAGCAGTTCAACAGGGTACGGCTACGAGCAGTACTTC.

Many counts were recorded for this clonotype. This chain uses TRBV30 with TRBJ1-5; the D gene is possibly TRBD1 (5 bases). V gave up 2 bases and J gave up 9 bases, with 11 bases separating them. The CDR3 length is 12 residues. CDR1 and CDR2 from the germline V gene are GTSNPN and SVGIG (reference sequence). CDR3 nucleotides: TGTGCCTGGAGTAAACAGGCAGGGCCCCAGCATTTT. Encoded protein: CAWSKQAGPQHF.

The chain uses TRBV5-4 and TRBJ2-2, with 9 positions matching TRBD2. This CDR3 has 16 residues. With 1 base clipped from V and 4 bases from J, the junction kept 5 bases outside the gene matches. Germline CDR1 SGHNT, CDR2 YYREEE (reference sequence). This chain's CDR3 is CASSLRAAGGTGELFF. DNA of the CDR3: TGTGCCAGCAGCTTGCGAGCAGCGGGGGGCACCGGGGAGCTGTTTTTT. The full variable domain, with the rest looked up from reference TRBV5-4 and TRBJ2-2, is ETGVTQSPTHLIKTRGQQVTLRCSSQSGHNTVSWYQQALGQGPQFIFQYYREEENGRGNFPPRFSGLQFPNYSSELNVNALELDDSALYLCASSLRAAGGTGELFFGEGSRLTVL.

This clonotype was detected ten times or more. V gene TRBV6-2 or TRBV6-3 combines with J gene TRBJ2-6, with no clear D. V lost 2 bases, J lost 0 bases, and 8 bases lay in between. The germline CDR1 and CDR2 sequences are MNHEY and SVGEGT. The CDR3 length is 16 residues. CDR3 coding DNA: TGTGCCAGCAGTTACACGGCGAGCTCTGGGGCCAACGTCCTGACTTTC. As protein: CASSYTASSGANVLTF.

As regards this clonotype: A much larger clone is a single base away; this may be a read error. The rearrangement uses TRBV11-1 and TRBJ2-5; 7 bases agree with TRBD2. The CDR3 sequence is 16 residues long. The trim removed 5 bases at V and 5 bases at J, leaving 14 bases unmatched. Germline lookup yields CDR1 SGHAT and CDR2 FQDESV (reference sequence). The CDR3 nucleotides are TGTGCCAGCAGCCCGATAAGCGGGACCCGGGGGGAGACCCAGTACTTC. It specifies CASSPISGTRGETQYF.

This clonotype showed up just a few times. This rearrangement joins TRBV6-1 to TRBJ1-2; tentatively, D is TRBD1 (5 bases). Per germline, CDR1 MNHNS and CDR2 SASEGT. V lost 6 bases, J lost 0 bases, and 20 bases lay in between. The CDR3 runs 17 residues. CDR3 sequence reads: CASSPGLGLLPNYGYTF. In nucleotides, the CDR3 is TGTGCCAGCAGCCCGGGACTAGGCCTTCTACCTAACTATGGCTACACCTTC.